Below, 21 T cell receptor beta chains from the same sample are listed, as sequenced in a study of graft-versus-host responses after intestinal transplantation. Their antigen targets remain unknown. TCRdb's table, derived via immunoSEQ multiplex PCR, lists solely in-frame clones and lacks some. The table records 65,000 to 85,000 clones, around 86% of them present only once. Sequencing used unstimulated CD8+ T cells sorted from spleen or lymph node cells, obtained before transplant. These receptors came from a human donor who was the organ donor for an intestinal transplant.

The chain joins TRBV7-8 to TRBJ1-2; D may be TRBD1 (6 bases). Per the germline V gene, CDR1 is SGHVS and CDR2 is FQNEAQ. The germline V and J ends were trimmed by 4 bases and 4 bases, with 19 bases remaining between them. The CDR3 is made up of 16 amino acids. The chain's CDR3 is CASSSNYRDTFYGYTF. The CDR3 DNA reads as TGTGCCAGCAGCTCAAATTACAGGGACACCTTCTATGGCTACACCTTC.

The rearrangement uses TRBV19 and TRBJ1-3, with D possibly matching TRBD1 (5 bases). The CDR3 is 16 amino acids. Germline assignment: CDR1 LNHDA and CDR2 SQIVND (reference sequence). Trimming took off 2 bases at V and 0 bases at J, with 11 bases between the two ends. The CDR3 loop is CASSISAGSSGNTIYF. The CDR3 DNA reads TGTGCCAGTAGTATATCGGCAGGGAGCTCTGGAAACACCATATATTTT. The full variable domain, rest sourced from reference TRBV19 and TRBJ1-3, is DGGITQSPKYLFRKEGQNVTLSCEQNLNHDAMYWYRQDPGQGLRLIYYSQIVNDFQKGDIAEGYSVSREKKESFPLTVTSAQKNPTAFYLCASSISAGSSGNTIYFGEGSWLTVV.

This clone came up once. The chain employs TRBV19 and TRBJ2-7; D gene unclear. Germline values: CDR1 LNHDA, CDR2 SQIVND (reference sequence). The CDR3 contains 14 residues. V gave up 6 bases and J gave up 1 base, with 13 bases separating them. CDR3 region: CASSPTGSSYEQYF. The DNA for the CDR3 is TGTGCCAGTAGCCCGACTGGCTCTTCCTACGAGCAGTACTTC.

This clone was seen more than once but under ten times. The chain has TRBV4-2 and TRBJ2-4; 13 bases are shared with TRBD2. Losses at the gene ends were 4 bases for V and 1 base for J; bases not matched to a gene: 1. The germline V gene has CDR1 LGHNA and CDR2 YNFKEQ. This CDR3 is 16 amino acids long. CDR3 in amino acids: CASSPGLAGAKNIQYF. CDR3 DNA: TGTGCCAGCAGCCCGGGACTAGCGGGGGCCAAAAACATTCAGTACTTC.

V is TRBV4-1 and J is TRBJ1-2; TRBD1 matches at 9 bases. The CDR3 contains 14 residues. Germline CDR1 reads MGHRA; CDR2 reads YSYEKL. V shed 1 base and J 7 bases; nucleotides not matched to a gene: 4. As DNA, the CDR3 is TGCGCCAGCAGCCAAGTGACAGGGGGAGGTGGCTACACCTTC. The encoded protein is CASSQVTGGGGYTF.

The chain recombines TRBV5-5 with TRBJ1-1, with unresolved D. The germline V and J ends were trimmed by 6 bases and 1 base, with 13 bases remaining between them. The CDR3 runs 14 residues. Germline assignment: CDR1 SGHKS and CDR2 YYEKEE (reference sequence). The CDR3 nucleotides are TGTGCCAGCAAACGCCGACTCCGGAACACTGAAGCTTTCTTT. Its protein is CASKRRLRNTEAFF.

The chain uses TRBV27 and TRBJ2-5; D tentatively reads TRBD1 or TRBD2 (5 bases each). Trimming shortened V by 4 bases and J by 5 bases, and 14 bases separated the two germline ends. The CDR3 contains 14 residues. Germline V CDR1 and CDR2: MNHEY, SMNVEV (reference sequence). The CDR3 loop reads CASSWSRDRETQYF. The CDR3 nucleotides are TGTGCCAGCAGTTGGAGCAGGGACCGGGAGACCCAGTACTTC.

J is TRBJ1-1 and V is TRBV7-9; D is uncertain. CDR3 length equals 14 residues. The germline V gene encodes CDR1 SEHNR and CDR2 FQNEAQ (reference sequence). Trimming shortened V by 1 base and J by 4 bases, and 10 bases separated the two germline ends. CDR3 nucleotides: TGTGCCAGCAGCTTAGATATAGCCAGCACTGAAGCTTTCTTT. The encoded protein is CASSLDIASTEAFF. Complete variable domain (other parts from reference TRBV7-9 and TRBJ1-1): DTGVSQNPRHKITKRGQNVTFRCDPISEHNRLYWYRQTLGQGPEFLTYFQNEAQLEKSRLLSDRFSAERPKGSFSTLEIQRTEQGDSAMYLCASSLDIASTEAFFGQGTRLTVV.

The chain couples TRBV5-1 to TRBJ1-2, with D possibly being TRBD1 (6 bases). This CDR3 is built from 17 residues. Between the trimmed V and J ends, which lost 2 bases and 4 bases, there was a span of 21 bases. Germline CDR1 and CDR2: SGHRS and YFSETQ. The CDR3 DNA reads TGCGCCAGCAGCTTTAAATTCACAGGGAATCCCTCCTATGGCTACACCTTC. Amino acid sequence: CASSFKFTGNPSYGYTF.

This sequence joins TRBV30 and TRBJ1-1; D call uncertain. This CDR3 has 13 amino acids. Between the trimmed V and J ends, which lost 0 bases and 4 bases, there was a span of 9 bases. Germline assignment: CDR1 GTSNPN and CDR2 SVGIG (reference sequence). The CDR3 reads CAWSVGVGTEAFF. The CDR3 nucleotides are TGTGCCTGGAGTGTAGGAGTCGGCACTGAAGCTTTCTTT.

The gene calls are TRBV7-9 and TRBJ2-7, with D perhaps matching TRBD1 or TRBD2 (7 bases each). In germline, CDR1 is SEHNR, CDR2 FQNEAQ (reference sequence). This CDR3 comprises 13 residues. Between the trimmed V and J ends, which lost 5 bases and 3 bases, there was a span of 11 bases. The CDR3 region has the DNA TGTGCCAGCAGCCAGGGGGGGTTCTACGAGCAGTACTTC. Translation: CASSQGGFYEQYF.

The V and J genes are TRBV5-1 and TRBJ2-1; no clear D. CDR3 length equals 15 residues. V was cut by 0 bases and J by 0 bases, with 7 bases left in between. Germline values: CDR1 SGHRS, CDR2 YFSETQ. CDR3 amino acids: CASSLGVSSYNEQFF. The CDR3 DNA follows: TGCGCCAGCAGCTTGGGTGTCAGCTCCTACAATGAGCAGTTCTTC.

The sample holds one count of this clone. The J gene is TRBJ2-7, the V gene TRBV13, with 8 nucleotides matching TRBD2. This CDR3 comprises 16 residues. The V gene's germline CDR1 is PRHDT and CDR2 FYEKMQ (reference sequence). The trim removed 5 bases at V and 0 bases at J, leaving 9 bases unmatched. CDR3 DNA: TGTGCCAGCAGCCGGGGACCCGGGACTAGCTCCTACGAGCAGTACTTC. Translated, it gives CASSRGPGTSSYEQYF.

The CDR3, as DNA: TGTGCCAGCAGCCCCCGGGGACCGGGACGCTTTAGGGACGGCACTGAAGCTTTCTTT. Its translation is CASSPRGPGRFRDGTEAFF. V is TRBV7-8 and J is TRBJ1-1; a possible D gene is TRBD1 (5 bases). The CDR3 totals 19 residues. Germline V gene lookup returns CDR1 SGHVS and CDR2 FQNEAQ. Trimming removed 5 bases at V and 4 bases at J, with 29 bases between.

The rearrangement links TRBV5-1 to TRBJ2-2, with TRBD1 identical over 7 bases. The CDR3 is 16 amino acids. V trimming: 5 bases; J trimming: 6 bases; junction bases outside the gene matches: 13. CDR1 SGHRS and CDR2 YFSETQ come from the germline V gene. Here the CDR3 reads CASSRSRTGQPGELFF. CDR3 coding DNA: TGCGCCAGCAGTCGTTCACGGACAGGCCAACCCGGGGAGCTGTTTTTT.

The chain has TRBV7-9 and TRBJ2-5; TRBD1 agrees at 8 bases. Germline V lookup: CDR1 SEHNR, CDR2 FQNEAQ (reference sequence). The V and J ends lost 5 bases and 5 bases, in that order; junction bases with no gene match: 7. CDR3 length: 14 amino acids. The CDR3 loop reads CASSPPGQVETQYF. CDR3 DNA sequence: TGTGCCAGCAGCCCTCCGGGACAGGTTGAGACCCAGTACTTC.

This clone showed up just a few times. The chain recombines TRBV19 with TRBJ1-2; D not certain. CDR1 is LNHDA and CDR2 is SQIVND in the germline V gene (reference sequence). V was pared by 1 base and J by 3 bases, with 12 bases between. The CDR3 loop spans 15 amino acids. The CDR3 sequence: CASSIAGSEHYGYTF. The CDR3 DNA reads as TGTGCCAGTAGTATAGCTGGGTCCGAGCACTATGGCTACACCTTC.

This clone was found once. V and J are TRBV5-1 and TRBJ2-3; D ambiguous. The germline V gene encodes CDR1 SGHRS and CDR2 YFSETQ. With 1 base removed from V and 0 bases from J, the gap between germline ends came to 15 bases. The CDR3 contains 17 residues. This chain's CDR3 is CASSLSPTETSTDTQYF. The CDR3 DNA reads as TGCGCCAGCAGCTTGAGCCCTACAGAGACTAGCACAGATACGCAGTATTTT.

Written as DNA, the CDR3 is TGTGCCAGCAGCCCGGGACCCTACAACGTCGGCTATAGCAATCAGCCCCAGCATTTT. Translation: CASSPGPYNVGYSNQPQHF. This chain links TRBV7-2 with TRBJ1-5; possibly TRBD1 for D (5 bases). The germline V gene encodes CDR1 SGHTA and CDR2 FQGNSA. V was trimmed by 5 bases and J by 0 bases, leaving 23 bases between them. The CDR3 consists of 19 residues.

The chain has TRBV5-6 and TRBJ1-1; 7 bases map to TRBD1. The CDR3 consists of 14 residues. Per the germline V gene, CDR1 is SGHDT and CDR2 is YYEEEE. The J segment lost 0 bases and the V segment lost 4 bases, leaving 3 bases of the junction unmatched. CDR3: CASSTDRLNTEAFF. The CDR3 bases are TGTGCCAGCAGCACGGACAGGTTGAACACTGAAGCTTTCTTT.

V usage is TRBV9 and J usage is TRBJ1-6; D unresolved. CDR1 is SGDLS and CDR2 is YYNGEE in the germline V gene. The CDR3 is 17 amino acids. The V end lost 0 bases, the J end lost 5 bases, and 15 bases lay between the germline ends. Written as DNA, the CDR3 is TGTGCCAGCAGCGTAGATACCGGAATAAACGATAATTCACCCCTCCACTTT. Its protein product is CASSVDTGINDNSPLHF.